Listed below are T cell receptor beta chains from one sample, sequenced in a study of T cells in Graves' hyperthyroidism and ophthalmopathy. Each CDR3 protein is one row after TCRdb ran MiXCR on the multiplex PCR reads. The repertoire holds about 52,000 distinct CDR3 sequences, with approximately 52% as singletons. Material: blood. All receptors derive from a woman aged 45-59 years with Graves' ophthalmopathy. Both conserved end residues are part of each CDR3. Fields, in order: D gene, clone size, J gene, V gene, CDR3 protein, CDR3 DNA. The D gene is left open where the match is weak. Not every row has a clone size; where given, it reads once, few, many or a size class.

>-|few|TRBJ2-5|TRBV27
CASSSARGSWWAQETQYF
TGTGCCAGCAGTTCCGCGAGGGGGAGTTGGTGGGCTCAAGAGACCCAGTACTTC
>-|-|TRBJ2-1|TRBV7-9
CASSLGSSSYNEQFF
TGTGCCAGCAGCTTAGGTAGTAGCTCCTACAATGAGCAGTTCTTC
>-|-|TRBJ1-6|TRBV12-3/TRBV12-4
CASSPRTGPSPLHF
TGTGCCAGCAGTCCCCGGACGGGCCCATCACCCCTCCACTTT
>-|many|TRBJ2-7|TRBV12-3/TRBV12-4
CASSPEGYEQYF
TGTGCCAGCAGCCCGGAGGGCTACGAGCAGTACTTC
>TRBD1|many|TRBJ2-7|TRBV28
CASTVDRVSYEQYF
TGTGCCAGCACCGTGGACAGGGTTTCCTACGAGCAGTACTTC
>-|many|TRBJ1-5|TRBV10-3
CATTADSNQPQHF
TGTGCCACGACAGCGGATAGCAATCAGCCCCAGCATTTT
>-|once|TRBJ2-5|TRBV5-5
CASSFTAEGQETQYF
TGTGCCAGCAGCTTTACGGCGGAAGGGCAAGAGACCCAGTACTTC
>TRBD2|many|TRBJ2-1|TRBV5-1
CASSSGTSGNEQFF
TGCGCCAGCAGCTCTGGGACTAGCGGGAATGAGCAGTTCTTC
>TRBD2|many|TRBJ2-3|TRBV6-5
CASNPGGDADTQYF
TGTGCCAGCAACCCGGGGGGGGACGCAGATACGCAGTATTTT
>-|once|TRBJ1-1|TRBV29-1
CCVDMGENTEAFF
TGCTGCGTGGACATGGGAGAGAACACTGAAGCTTTCTTT
>TRBD2|many|TRBJ2-1|TRBV7-2
CASSLLADSYNEQFF
TGTGCCAGCAGCTTACTAGCGGACTCCTACAATGAGCAGTTCTTC
>-|many|TRBJ1-5|TRBV6-4
CASSDGIKPQHF
TGTGCCAGCAGTGACGGAATCAAGCCCCAGCATTTT
>TRBD1|-|TRBJ2-7|TRBV9
CASRTRTGAEQYF
TGTGCCAGCAGAACACGGACAGGGGCCGAGCAGTACTTC